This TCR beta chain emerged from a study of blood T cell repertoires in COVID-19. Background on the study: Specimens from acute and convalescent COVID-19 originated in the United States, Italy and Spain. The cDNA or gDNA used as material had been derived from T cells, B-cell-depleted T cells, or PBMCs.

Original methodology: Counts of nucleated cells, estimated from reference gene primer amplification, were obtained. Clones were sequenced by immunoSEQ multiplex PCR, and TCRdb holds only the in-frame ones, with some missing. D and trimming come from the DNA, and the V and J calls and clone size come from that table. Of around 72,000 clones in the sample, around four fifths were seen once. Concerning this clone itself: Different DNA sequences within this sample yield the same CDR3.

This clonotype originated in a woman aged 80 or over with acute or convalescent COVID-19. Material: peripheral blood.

The CDR3 DNA follows: TGTGCCAGCAGTCGGGGGGGGATGAACACTGAAGCTTTCTTT. It encodes CASSRGGMNTEAFF. The rearrangement links TRBV27 to TRBJ1-1, with D perhaps matching TRBD1 (5 bases). Germline CDR1 reads MNHEY; CDR2 reads SMNVEV (reference sequence). The CDR3 totals 14 residues. V gave up 5 bases and J gave up 0 bases, with 10 bases separating them.